This entry describes one T cell receptor (beta chain). As handled by the study authors: Amplification with reference gene primers provided the estimates of nucleated cell counts. Assay used: immunoSEQ multiplex PCR; TCRdb lists only in-frame clones, some missing. The D gene and trimming were derived from the DNA, and the V and J assignments and clone size from that table. This sample has 120,000 or so clones, with around 90% found just once. This sample is drawn from a study of blood T cell repertoires in COVID-19. Study overall: Spain, Italy and the United States supplied samples that represented acute and convalescent COVID-19.

V dropped 4 bases and J dropped 4; count of bases not matched to a gene: 10. This CDR3 has 15 residues. The germline V gene encodes CDR1 MDHEN and CDR2 SYDVKM. The TCR comes from a human donor in a cohort sampled during active COVID-19. This chain links TRBV28 with TRBJ2-7, with TRBD2 matching 7 bases. The material sequenced was peripheral blood. In DNA, the CDR3 is TGTGCCAGCAGTTCATGGCGGGAGATTCTTTACGAGCAGTACTTC. Protein: CASSSWREILYEQYF.